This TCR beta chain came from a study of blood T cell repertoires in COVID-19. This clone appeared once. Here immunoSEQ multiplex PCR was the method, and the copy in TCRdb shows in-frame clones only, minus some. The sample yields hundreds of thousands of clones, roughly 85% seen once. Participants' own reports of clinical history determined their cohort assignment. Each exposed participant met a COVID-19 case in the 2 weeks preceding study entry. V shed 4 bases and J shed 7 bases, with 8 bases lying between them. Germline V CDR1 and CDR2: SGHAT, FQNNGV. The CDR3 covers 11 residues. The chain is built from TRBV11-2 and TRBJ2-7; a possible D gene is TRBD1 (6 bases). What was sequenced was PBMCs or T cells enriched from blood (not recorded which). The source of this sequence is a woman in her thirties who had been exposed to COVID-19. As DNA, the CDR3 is TGTGCCAGCAGCTCAGGACAGGAGCAGTACTTC. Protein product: CASSSGQEQYF.